Below, 21 T cell receptor beta chains from the same sample are listed, as sequenced in a study of T cell responses to AZD1222 COVID-19 vaccine. The method was immunoSEQ multiplex PCR; TCRdb's version includes in-frame clones alone and lacks a portion of them. Among about 150,000 clones listed, over 90% were seen once. The source material was peripheral blood, sampled on day 0 of AZD1222 vaccination. All receptors come from an adult in good health.

On this clone: Other DNA sequences from this sample encode an identical CDR3 as well. The chain employs TRBV19 and TRBJ2-7; 7 bases agree with TRBD2. After removal of 1 base from V and 0 bases from J, the junction contained 3 bases not matched to a gene. CDR1 and CDR2 from the germline V gene are LNHDA and SQIVND (reference sequence). CDR3 size: 15 residues. CDR3 residues: CASSIGGGSSYEQYF. CDR3 DNA sequence: TGTGCCAGTAGTATAGGTGGCGGGAGCTCCTACGAGCAGTACTTC.

The V and J genes are TRBV10-3 and TRBJ1-5; no firm D call. The CDR3 runs 13 residues. Trimming pared 4 bases from V and 4 bases from J, leaving 8 bases between. Germline V CDR1 and CDR2: ENHRY, SYGVKD. CDR3 loop: CAISGTGNQPQHF. The CDR3 bases are TGTGCCATCAGTGGAACGGGGAATCAGCCCCAGCATTTT.

The genes are TRBV19 and TRBJ2-3; TRBD2 matches at 14 bases. The J segment lost 4 bases and the V segment lost 2 bases, leaving 2 bases of the junction unmatched. The CDR3 runs 16 residues. The germline CDR1 and CDR2 sequences are LNHDA and SQIVND (reference sequence). CDR3 bases: TGTGCCAGTAGTATAAGACTAGCGGGAGGGTCAGATACGCAGTATTTT. Its translation: CASSIRLAGGSDTQYF.

CDR3 DNA: TGTGCCAGCAGTAGCGTTAACTATGGCTACACCTTC. Translated, it gives CASSSVNYGYTF. V usage is TRBV28 and J usage is TRBJ1-2; D ambiguous. The germline V gene has CDR1 MDHEN and CDR2 SYDVKM. Trimming stripped 5 bases from V and 1 base from J, with 5 bases between. The CDR3 is 12 residues long.

The table lists this clone with a count of one. This chain links TRBV9 with TRBJ2-6; D is unclear. The length of the CDR3 is 17 residues. Germline V gene data show CDR1 as SGDLS and CDR2 as YYNGEE. Trimming pared 0 bases from V and 0 bases from J, leaving 10 bases between. The CDR3 region is CASSVDPGSSGANVLTF. The DNA for the CDR3 is TGTGCCAGCAGCGTAGATCCAGGTAGCTCTGGGGCCAACGTCCTGACTTTC.

CDR3 loop: CASSVPGQGATGELFF. In nucleotides, the CDR3 is TGTGCCAGCAGCGTACCGGGACAGGGGGCGACCGGGGAGCTGTTTTTT. V usage is TRBV9 and J usage is TRBJ2-2, with 12 positions matching TRBD1. Per germline, CDR1 SGDLS and CDR2 YYNGEE. CDR3 length: 16 residues. Losses at the gene ends were 1 base for V and 5 bases for J; bases not matched to a gene: 3. Drawing the rest from reference TRBV9 and TRBJ2-2, the complete variable domain is DSGVTQTPKHLITATGQRVTLRCSPRSGDLSVYWYQQSLDQGLQFLIQYYNGEERAKGNILERFSAQQFPDLHSELNLSSLELGDSALYFCASSVPGQGATGELFFGEGSRLTVL.

The genes are TRBV4-1 and TRBJ1-6, with 8 bases lining up with TRBD1. Germline CDR1 MGHRA, CDR2 YSYEKL. The CDR3 length is 14 residues. V shed 4 bases, J shed 10 bases, and the junction held 6 bases outside the gene matches. The CDR3 coding sequence is TGCGCCAGCAGCCCAGGACAGGGAGGGTCACCCCTCCACTTT. This sequence encodes CASSPGQGGSPLHF.

The chain employs TRBV9 and TRBJ2-2, with TRBD2 matching 8 bases. CDR3 length equals 14 residues. Per germline, CDR1 SGDLS and CDR2 YYNGEE. V dropped 3 bases and J dropped 6; count of bases not matched to a gene: 4. The CDR3 reads CASSGGSGAGELFF. For the CDR3, the DNA is TGTGCCAGCAGCGGTGGTAGCGGGGCCGGGGAGCTGTTTTTT.

The chain is built from TRBV5-4 and TRBJ1-1; unclear D gene. The CDR3 length is 14 residues. V lost 0 bases and J 1 base, leaving 7 bases between the germline ends. In germline, CDR1 is SGHNT, CDR2 YYREEE (reference sequence). The CDR3 DNA reads as TGTGCCAGCAGCTTGGGCCGGTCGAACACTGAAGCTTTCTTT. Translating it yields CASSLGRSNTEAFF.

Comment on this clone: One end of the junction is discordant with germline, which a read error may explain. The chain joins TRBV9 to TRBJ2-1, with D perhaps assigned TRBD1 or TRBD2 (6 bases each). Germline CDR1 is SGDLS and CDR2 is YYNGEE. CDR3 length: 16 amino acids. CDR3 coding DNA: TGTGCCAGCAGGGTAGGGGGGTCCGCTGAGGGGAATGAGCAGTTCTTC. This encodes CASRVGGSAEGNEQFF.

The chain combines TRBV9 with TRBJ2-7; 8 bases fit TRBD2. Trimming removed 0 bases from V and 2 bases from J; junction bases left unmatched: 4. The CDR3 spans 15 residues. Germline CDR1 reads SGDLS; CDR2 reads YYNGEE. Here the CDR3 reads CASSVGFSGTYEQYF. For the CDR3, the DNA is TGTGCCAGCAGCGTAGGGTTTAGCGGGACCTACGAGCAGTACTTC.

This clone was recorded only once. The J gene is TRBJ1-5, the V gene TRBV6-5; D call uncertain. The length of the CDR3 is 14 residues. Trimming took off 5 bases at V and 1 base at J, with 9 bases between the two ends. CDR1 is MNHEY, CDR2 SVGAGI, per germline. The CDR3 is CASSISGSNQPQHF. In DNA form, the CDR3 reads TGTGCCAGCAGTATATCGGGAAGCAATCAGCCCCAGCATTTT.

V is TRBV28 and J is TRBJ2-7, with unresolved D. The CDR3 consists of 11 residues. The V and J ends lost 6 bases and 10 bases respectively, with 13 bases between them. Germline-derived CDR1 and CDR2 are MDHEN and SYDVKM. The CDR3 nucleotides read TGTGCCAGCAGAGAACTGGAAGCCCAGTACTTC. Translating it yields CASRELEAQYF.

The rearrangement joins TRBV2 to TRBJ1-4; the D is unclear. Per germline, CDR1 SNHLY and CDR2 FYNNEI. The germline V and J ends were trimmed by 3 bases and 2 bases, with 13 bases remaining between them. The CDR3 has 16 residues. The CDR3 nucleotides read TGTGCCAGCAGTGATTCGAGGGCTAGTACTAATGAAAAACTGTTTTTT. This sequence encodes CASSDSRASTNEKLFF.

The V gene is TRBV5-6, the J gene TRBJ1-1, with 7 bases fitting TRBD1. Germline trimming cut 0 bases from V and 4 bases from J; bases unmatched to any gene: 3. Germline V gene lookup returns CDR1 SGHDT and CDR2 YYEEEE. This CDR3 contains 14 residues. The CDR3 sequence is CASSLEGGGTEAFF. As DNA, the CDR3 is TGTGCCAGCAGCTTGGAAGGGGGCGGCACTGAAGCTTTCTTT.

The chain couples TRBV4-1 to TRBJ2-4, with D perhaps assigned TRBD1 or TRBD2 (5 bases each). The CDR3 extends over 18 amino acids. With 1 base removed from V and 0 bases from J, the gap between germline ends came to 16 bases. The germline gives CDR1 MGHRA, CDR2 YSYEKL. Here the CDR3 DNA reads TGCGCCAGCAGCCAAGTGGTGGGCAGGGAGAGAGCCAAAAACATTCAGTACTTC. Its protein product is CASSQVVGRERAKNIQYF.

The chain links TRBV11-2 to TRBJ1-6; TRBD1 agrees at 11 bases. The CDR3 consists of 17 residues. With 4 bases clipped from V and 10 bases from J, the junction kept 12 bases outside the gene matches. Germline CDR1 reads SGHAT; CDR2 reads FQNNGV. CDR3 amino acids: CASSSIVRDRGYSPLHF. The CDR3 DNA is TGTGCCAGCAGCTCAATTGTCCGGGACAGGGGGTACTCACCCCTCCACTTT.

The chain carries TRBV30 and TRBJ1-1; D is unclear. Trimming removed 2 bases from V and 0 bases from J, with 10 bases in between. From germline, CDR1 is GTSNPN and CDR2 SVGIG (reference sequence). The CDR3 covers 14 residues. Here the CDR3 DNA reads TGTGCCTGGAGTTGGGCAGCGTTGAACACTGAAGCTTTCTTT. Residues: CAWSWAALNTEAFF. Supplemented by reference TRBV30 and TRBJ1-1, the full variable domain reads SQTIHQWPATLVQPVGSPLSLECTVEGTSNPNLYWYRQAAGRGLQLLFYSVGIGQISSEVPQNLSASRPQDRQFILSSKKLLLSDSGFYLCAWSWAALNTEAFFGQGTRLTVV.

This sequence joins TRBV24-1 and TRBJ1-4; D not certain. Trimming removed 5 bases from V and 4 bases from J, with 7 bases in between. CDR1 is KGHDR and CDR2 is SFDVKD in the germline V gene. The CDR3 spans 13 residues. The CDR3 is CATSAADNEKLFF. The CDR3 nucleotides read TGTGCCACCAGTGCGGCAGATAATGAAAAACTGTTTTTT.

This rearrangement joins TRBV5-8 to TRBJ2-7, with D possibly matching TRBD2 (5 bases). This CDR3 region has 14 residues. Per germline, CDR1 SGHTS and CDR2 YDEGEE. Deletions cut 0 bases from V and 5 bases from J, with 12 bases between. The chain's CDR3 is CASSLGLAVHEQYF. CDR3 nucleotide sequence: TGTGCCAGCAGCTTGGGTCTAGCTGTCCACGAGCAGTACTTC. Full variable domain (remainder filled in from reference TRBV5-8 and TRBJ2-7): EAGVTQSPTHLIKTRGQQATLRCSPISGHTSVYWYQQALGLGLQFLLWYDEGEERNRGNFPPRFSGRQFPNYSSELNVNALELEDSALYLCASSLGLAVHEQYFGPGTRLTVT.

V is TRBV12-5 and J is TRBJ2-7; 7 bases are shared with TRBD1. CDR3 length equals 15 residues. Trimming at V came to 5 bases and at J to 3 bases, leaving 10 bases not matched to a gene. CDR1 LGHNT and CDR2 FRNRAP come from the germline V gene. This CDR3 is CASGPIRDSVYEQYF. CDR3 DNA sequence: TGTGCTAGTGGTCCAATCCGGGACAGTGTCTACGAGCAGTACTTC.